This T cell receptor beta chain was sequenced for a study of human thymus T cells. Study-wide findings and caveats: V and J gene usage appeared biased in thymic and blood repertoires.

During surgery, roughly 0.5-1 mL peripheral blood was drawn from four of eight donors. Note on this clone: Its antigen is unidentified.

Measured with immunoSEQ multiplex PCR; TCRdb has only the in-frame clones, and not every one. The sample yields fewer than 55,000 clones, approximately 95% seen once. Germline V gives CDR1 SGDLS, CDR2 YYNGEE. The V segment lost 6 bases and the J segment 4 bases; nucleotides outside the gene matches: 7. This CDR3 is 15 amino acids long. This TCR derives from a boy under three years old with a congenital heart defect but otherwise immunologically healthy. The source material was blood. The chain combines TRBV9 with TRBJ2-5; 12 nucleotides match TRBD2. CDR3 sequence: CASNPSGGAVETQYF. Here the CDR3 DNA reads TGTGCCAGCAACCCTAGCGGGGGGGCCGTAGAGACCCAGTACTTC.